Following are 27 T cell receptor beta chains from one sample sequenced in a study of cytomegalovirus exposure and HLA in healthy donors (dated by TCRdb to about 2017). The library came from the immunoSEQ multiplex PCR assay. The multiplex PCR relied on a mix of 60 forward primers for TCR Vbeta segments and 13 reverse primers for TCR Jbeta segments. In its TCRdb copy, this immuneACCESS table keeps in-frame sequences only and misses some clones. Where compared with another copy, unresolved V genes explain less than half of these, and the others have no known cause. Within this sample are about 69,000 clones, with around 66% of them counted one time only. The ten largest make up around 15% of the sample. The sample taken for sequencing was PBMCs. These receptors all stem from a male donor in good health and CMV-seropositive.

The chain joins TRBV5-1 to TRBJ2-2; the match to TRBD2 covers 11 bases. J lost 0 bases, V lost 6 bases, and 7 bases had no gene match. The CDR3 loop spans 17 amino acids. Germline-derived CDR1 and CDR2 are SGHRS and YFSETQ. The CDR3 here is CASTRLAGLANTGELFF. CDR3 DNA: TGCGCCAGCACCAGACTAGCGGGACTAGCGAACACCGGGGAGCTGTTTTTT.

The chain has TRBV4-2 and TRBJ2-7; 9 bases are shared with TRBD1. The germline V gene encodes CDR1 LGHNA and CDR2 YNFKEQ. V lost 0 bases and J lost 7; bases outside the gene matches: 10. The CDR3 is 16 residues long. The CDR3 is CASSQDVGTGFGEQYF. The DNA for the CDR3 is TGTGCCAGCAGCCAAGACGTAGGGACAGGGTTTGGAGAGCAGTACTTC.

This chain joins TRBV9 and TRBJ2-3, with TRBD2 identical over 10 bases. Germline V lookup: CDR1 SGDLS, CDR2 YYNGEE. There are 16 residues in the CDR3. V shed 4 bases and J 3 bases; nucleotides not matched to a gene: 8. The chain's CDR3 is CASSPSLAGLTDTQYF. The CDR3 bases are TGTGCCAGCAGCCCTTCACTAGCGGGATTGACAGATACGCAGTATTTT.

The gene calls are TRBV7-9 and TRBJ2-1; TRBD1 matches 7 bases. Germline assignment: CDR1 SEHNR and CDR2 FQNEAQ (reference sequence). V was clipped by 8 bases and J by 1 base; unmatched bases: 8. The CDR3 has 15 amino acids. CDR3 sequence: CASASRDRSYNEQFF. CDR3 DNA sequence: TGTGCCAGCGCGTCCCGGGACAGATCCTACAATGAGCAGTTCTTC.

The chain uses TRBV9 and TRBJ2-2, with 10 positions matching TRBD1. Looked up from germline, CDR1 is SGDLS and CDR2 is YYNGEE. This CDR3 has 16 residues. V lost 0 bases to trimming and J lost 5 bases; unmatched junction nucleotides: 4. The CDR3 region is CASSVATGQGTGELFF. CDR3 bases: TGTGCCAGCAGCGTAGCTACGGGACAGGGGACCGGGGAGCTGTTTTTT.

This chain uses TRBV7-8 with TRBJ1-5; 8 bases are a match to TRBD1. Trimming removed 6 bases from V and 1 base from J; junction bases left unmatched: 14. CDR3 length equals 18 residues. Germline CDR1 and CDR2: SGHVS and FQNEAQ. CDR3 nucleotide sequence: TGTGCCAGCAGGTTAAGTCCAGGGGGCGAGGTGAGCAATCAGCCCCAGCATTTT. It translates to CASRLSPGGEVSNQPQHF.

The chain employs TRBV11-2 and TRBJ2-2; possibly TRBD2 for D (5 bases). Germline CDR1 and CDR2: SGHAT and FQNNGV. V lost 3 bases, J lost 0 bases, and 8 bases lay in between. CDR3 length: 15 residues. This CDR3 reads CASSFIGTNTGELFF. DNA of the CDR3: TGTGCCAGCAGCTTCATCGGGACGAACACCGGGGAGCTGTTTTTT.

This chain joins TRBV18 and TRBJ1-2; D uncertain. Trimming removed 0 bases at V and 4 bases at J, with 9 bases between. This CDR3 contains 14 residues. Germline-derived CDR1 and CDR2 are KGHSH and LQKENI. The CDR3 DNA follows: TGTGCCAGCTCACCACCGGAGGTTGGCTATGGCTACACCTTC. It translates to CASSPPEVGYGYTF.

This clone was counted between two and nine times. The chain uses TRBV7-9 and TRBJ2-7, with D tentatively TRBD2 (6 bases). This CDR3 is built from 13 residues. Trimming removed 4 bases at V and 9 bases at J, with 16 bases between. CDR1 SEHNR and CDR2 FQNEAQ come from the germline V gene (reference sequence). The CDR3 here is CASSYGESSAQYF. The DNA of the CDR3 is TGTGCCAGCAGCTACGGGGAATCTAGCGCGCAGTACTTC.

The gene calls are TRBV5-1 and TRBJ2-1, with 12 positions matching TRBD2. J lost 7 bases, V lost 2 bases, and 7 bases had no gene match. The CDR3 is 16 residues long. Germline-derived CDR1 and CDR2 are SGHRS and YFSETQ. DNA for the CDR3: TGCGCCAGCAGCTTCAGACTAGCGGGAGTAGGGAATGAGCAGTTCTTC. Residues: CASSFRLAGVGNEQFF.

The chain has TRBV7-6 and TRBJ1-1; D unresolved. V was cut by 5 bases and J by 2 bases, with 9 bases left in between. This CDR3 has 13 residues. CDR1 SGHVS and CDR2 FNYEAQ come from the germline V gene. As DNA, the CDR3 is TGTGCCAGCAGCCGCGACATCAACACTGAAGCTTTCTTT. Amino acid sequence: CASSRDINTEAFF.

The chain couples TRBV5-1 to TRBJ1-1; D is ambiguous. From germline, CDR1 is SGHRS and CDR2 YFSETQ. Trimming took off 5 bases at V and 3 bases at J, with 11 bases between the two ends. The CDR3 runs 13 residues. The CDR3 DNA reads as TGCGCCAGCAGGGCTCAGGAGGACACTGAAGCTTTCTTT. Amino acids: CASRAQEDTEAFF.

This clone turned up a few times. The chain carries TRBV5-1 and TRBJ1-5; no clear D gene. V shed 5 bases and J shed 2 bases, with 8 bases lying between them. The CDR3 covers 13 residues. Looked up from germline, CDR1 is SGHRS and CDR2 is YFSETQ. This CDR3 reads CASSLQGNQPQHF. As DNA, the CDR3 is TGCGCCAGCAGTCTGCAGGGCAATCAGCCCCAGCATTTT.

This chain uses TRBV23-1 with TRBJ1-1, with D perhaps TRBD1 (5 bases). TRBV23-1 carries the ORF label, with uncertain function. V lost 4 bases and J lost 5, with 20 bases in between. The CDR3 extends over 16 amino acids. The CDR3 reads CASSLKEAGTGTEAFF. The CDR3 nucleotides read TGCGCCAGCAGTCTGAAAGAGGCAGGGACTGGGACTGAAGCTTTCTTT.

The V gene is TRBV2, the J gene TRBJ1-2; 9 bases are shared with TRBD1. CDR1 and CDR2 from the germline V gene are SNHLY and FYNNEI. The CDR3 contains 15 residues. V dropped 2 bases and J dropped 3; count of bases not matched to a gene: 4. The CDR3 bases are TGTGCCAGCAGTGAATACAGGGGGCTTGACTATGGCTACACCTTC. Protein product: CASSEYRGLDYGYTF.

This sequence joins TRBV6-5 and TRBJ2-1; 7 bases match TRBD1. This CDR3 region has 15 residues. In germline, CDR1 is MNHEY, CDR2 SVGAGI. Trimming at V came to 2 bases and at J to 6 bases, leaving 7 bases not matched to a gene. The CDR3 region has the DNA TGTGCCAGCAGTTACACGGCAGGGGGTTCCAATGAGCAGTTCTTC. Translating it yields CASSYTAGGSNEQFF.

The chain couples TRBV4-1 to TRBJ1-4; unclear D gene. This CDR3 has 16 residues. The V end was cut by 4 bases, the J end by 2 bases, with 14 bases between. The germline V gene has CDR1 MGHRA and CDR2 YSYEKL. CDR3 region: CASSPGRWSTNEKLFF. The CDR3, as DNA: TGCGCCAGCAGCCCCGGGAGGTGGAGTACTAATGAAAAACTGTTTTTT.

This clone occurred a few times. The CDR3 loop reads CASSLAGGNYEQYF. CDR3 nucleotides: TGTGCCAGCAGCTTAGCGGGAGGGAATTACGAGCAGTACTTC. The V and J genes are TRBV7-2 and TRBJ2-7, with TRBD2 matching over 7 bases. The CDR3 loop spans 14 amino acids. The ends lost 0 bases at V and 4 bases at J; junction bases unmatched: 3. Germline-derived CDR1 and CDR2 are SGHTA and FQGNSA.

This clone was recorded a few times. This chain uses TRBV6-5 with TRBJ2-7; D might be TRBD2 (6 bases). V lost 5 bases to trimming and J lost 4 bases, with 12 bases between them. The CDR3 extends over 13 amino acids. Germline CDR1 reads MNHEY; CDR2 reads SVGAGI. For the CDR3, the DNA is TGTGCCAGCAGTCGGCGGGGACCATACGAGCAGTACTTC. Protein sequence: CASSRRGPYEQYF.

The CDR3 DNA sequence: TGTGCCAGCAGCTTCCGGGATCAAAATGAGCAGTTCTTC. The encoded protein is CASSFRDQNEQFF. This chain uses TRBV11-1 with TRBJ2-1; D is perhaps TRBD2 (5 bases). The V gene lost 3 bases and the J gene lost 7 bases, with 10 bases spanning the gap. The length of the CDR3 is 13 residues. CDR1 is SGHAT, CDR2 FQDESV, per germline (reference sequence). Using reference TRBV11-1 and TRBJ2-1 for the parts outside the CDR3, the full variable domain is EAEVAQSPRYKITEKSQAVAFWCDPISGHATLYWYRQILGQGPELLVQFQDESVVDDSQLPKDRFSAERLKGVDSTLKIQPAELGDSAMYLCASSFRDQNEQFFGPGTRLTVL.

The chain has TRBV6-6 and TRBJ2-5; 7 bases match TRBD2. The J segment lost 1 base and the V segment lost 7 bases, leaving 12 bases of the junction unmatched. Germline V gives CDR1 MNHNY, CDR2 SVGAGI (reference sequence). The CDR3 is 16 amino acids. CDR3 DNA sequence: TGTGCCAGCAAACCAAAAGGGCGGGGGTTCCAAGAGACCCAGTACTTC. It yields the protein CASKPKGRGFQETQYF.

The CDR3 region has the DNA TGTGCCAGCAGTAAGACAGGGACGAACACTGAAGCTTTCTTT. It codes for CASSKTGTNTEAFF. V usage is TRBV6-5 and J usage is TRBJ1-1, with 7 positions matching TRBD1. J lost 1 base, V lost 5 bases, and 4 bases had no gene match. CDR3 size: 14 residues. Germline CDR1 MNHEY, CDR2 SVGAGI.

The CDR3 here is CASSTTSGQETQYF. CDR3 nucleotide sequence: TGTGCCAGCTCAACCACTAGCGGGCAAGAGACCCAGTACTTC. J is TRBJ2-5 and V is TRBV18; TRBD2 matches 9 bases. Germline V CDR1 and CDR2: KGHSH, LQKENI. The CDR3 covers 14 residues. V was clipped by 5 bases and J by 2 bases; unmatched bases: 3.

The chain links TRBV9 to TRBJ1-1; tentatively, D is TRBD1 (6 bases). This CDR3 comprises 13 residues. Trimming pared 2 bases from V and 1 base from J, leaving 6 bases between. From germline, CDR1 is SGDLS and CDR2 YYNGEE. The CDR3 here is CASSVTGNTEAFF. The CDR3 bases are TGTGCCAGCAGCGTGACAGGGAACACTGAAGCTTTCTTT.

The V and J genes are TRBV5-1 and TRBJ1-2; 9 bases are shared with TRBD1. The germline V gene has CDR1 SGHRS and CDR2 YFSETQ. CDR3 length: 13 residues. V trimming: 1 base; J trimming: 8 bases; junction bases outside the gene matches: 3. The CDR3 reads CASSLTGGGGYTF. Here the CDR3 DNA reads TGCGCCAGCAGCTTGACAGGGGGCGGCGGCTACACCTTC.

The sample holds a few counts of this clone. The V call is TRBV19, the J call TRBJ1-2, with unresolved D. The CDR3 consists of 14 residues. The germline V and J ends were trimmed by 0 bases and 0 bases, with 5 bases remaining between them. Germline V CDR1 and CDR2: LNHDA, SQIVND (reference sequence). The DNA for the CDR3 is TGTGCCAGTAGTATAGACAGGCCTAACTATGGCTACACCTTC. As protein: CASSIDRPNYGYTF.

This clone occurred once. The V and J genes are TRBV29-1 and TRBJ2-7; 10 bases line up with TRBD1. This CDR3 region has 13 residues. The germline V gene has CDR1 SQVTM and CDR2 ANQGSEA. V dropped 3 bases and J dropped 2; count of bases not matched to a gene: 1. The CDR3 DNA follows: TGCAGCGTTGATGGGACAGGGGCCTACGAGCAGTACTTC. This encodes CSVDGTGAYEQYF.